This TCR beta chain appears in the sequencing data of a study of blood T cells in healthy people across ages (dated by TCRdb to 2015 to 2017). Context from the whole study: In model experiments, roughly one uniquely barcoded TCR beta cDNA molecule per two T cells was captured by template switching. The donors were split into four age groups: young (average about 16 years), middle-aged (39), aged (over 55) and long-lived (roughly 80). To avoid experimental bias, donors of different ages were distributed randomly across sequencing lanes. Using deep sequencing normalized with unique cDNA molecular identifiers, the study measured how TCR beta repertoire diversity changes with age. Two additional independent replicas of 1 million unique cDNA reads from the same blood draw were analyzed for two donors (one aged 18 to 29 and one aged 80 or older). Study-level results and caveats: Conclusive comparison of naive and antigen-experienced compartments was prevented by the profiling of bulk unsorted PBMCs. Compared with the aged group, the long-lived group had more naive CD4+ T cells, fewer expanded clones and increased TCR diversity, a pattern suggesting age selection. Donor CMV infection status was unknown, potentially confounding age-related changes in expanded clonotypes. Estimates of total diversity from one million sequenced T cells were regarded as lower bounds and underestimates. Observed TCR beta diversity per million T cells fell roughly linearly with age, and a significant reduction was already apparent by age around 40. The percentage of naive T cells measured by flow cytometry correlated strongly with observed TCR beta diversity.

Donors were 35 to 40 systemically healthy Caucasian individuals from Russia aged roughly 6 to 90 years. Each donor gave 9 to 10 milliliters of peripheral blood, collected into EDTA-treated Vacutainer tubes. Ficoll-Paque density-gradient centrifugation was used to isolate PBMCs, with at least 6.5 million per sample. Total RNA, at least 5 micrograms per sample, was extracted from PBMCs with Trizol reagent. Naive CD45RAhigh/CD27high T cell percentages were measured by flow cytometry on a PBMC aliquot from every donor. This clonotype was seen ten or more times. What this receptor recognizes is not known. No base-level quality is on record; no much larger clone is a single base apart. Reading the germline V gene gives CDR1 SQVTM and CDR2 ANQGSEA. The CDR3 holds 13 amino acids from the cysteine to the phenylalanine. The read is trimmed to its CDR3 DNA, 39 bases read in frame from base 1. V is shortened by 1 base, J by 3 bases, and the region joining them spans 10 bases.

Library preparation used 5' RACE. For sequencing, an Illumina HiSeq 2500 was employed. The second PCR ran for roughly 7 to 11 cycles and used a J-beta primer mix along with a sample-barcoded 5' primer. Each TCR beta cDNA molecule received a unique molecular identifier from a template-switch 5' adaptor carrying 12 random nucleotides. Each sample yielded at least 2.5 million CDR3-containing paired-end reads. The Mint cDNA synthesis kit, primed by a TRBC-specific oligonucleotide, was used to synthesize first-strand cDNA from all RNA. All cDNA was treated with uracil-DNA glycosylase and then went through a first 18-cycle PCR with the universal primers M1SS and BC2_uni_R. From the authors' description of their analysis: For normalization, 1 million high-quality reads were randomly selected from each sample, with every read carrying a distinct molecular identifier. Instead of being binned into consensus sequences, reads that shared molecular identifiers were thrown out. MiTCR, set to a Q25 quality threshold and the strictest error-elimination algorithm, was used for CDR3 identification, clonotype clustering and error correction. A nonparametric unseen species model with Euler transformation was used to estimate a lower bound on total TCR beta diversity. Using fastp at Q25 and MiXCR, TCRdb reprocessed the public reads and kept productive beta chains. Rows with a matching CDR3 protein are joined into one entry that keeps the most common DNA and genes. The V and J calls come from TCRdb's annotation, not from the publication. This sample gives 1.6 million or so distinct CDR3 sequences in total; roughly 30% of them show up just once. The leading ten clones occupy around 11% of the sample.

The chain was built from TRBV29-1 and TRBJ2-7; the best D guess is TRBD1, with 6 bases matching. The TCR sequence derives from a young woman in good health. What was sequenced was blood. The sequenced DNA is TGCAGCGTTGAAGGACGGGACAACTACGAGCAGTACTTC. It codes for CSVEGRDNYEQYF.